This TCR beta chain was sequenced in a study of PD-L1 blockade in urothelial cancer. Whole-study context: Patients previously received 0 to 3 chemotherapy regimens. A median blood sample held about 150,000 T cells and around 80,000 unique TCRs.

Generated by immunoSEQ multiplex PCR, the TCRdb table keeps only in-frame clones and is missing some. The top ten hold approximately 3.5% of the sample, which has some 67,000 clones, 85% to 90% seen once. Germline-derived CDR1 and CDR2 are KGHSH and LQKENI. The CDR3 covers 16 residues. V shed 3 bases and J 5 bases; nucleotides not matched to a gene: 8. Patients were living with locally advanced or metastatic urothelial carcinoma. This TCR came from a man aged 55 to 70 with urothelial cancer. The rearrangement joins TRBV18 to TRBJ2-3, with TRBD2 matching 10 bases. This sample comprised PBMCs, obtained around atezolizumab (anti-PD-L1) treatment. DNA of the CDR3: TGTGCCAGCTCACCGCCGAGACTAGCGGGCTTAGATACGCAGTATTTT. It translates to CASSPPRLAGLDTQYF.